A single sample gave rise to the 23 T cell receptor beta chains below, sequenced in a study of blood T cell repertoires in COVID-19. TCRdb's copy holds only in-frame clones and misses some; the assay was immunoSEQ multiplex PCR. Seen here are about 310,000 clones, 85% observed once, and the top ten hold 1.9%. The sequenced material came from PBMCs or T cells enriched from blood (not recorded which). The receptors were sampled from a woman aged 25 to 39 who had been exposed to COVID-19.

This chain uses TRBV16 with TRBJ1-6, with 9 nucleotides matching TRBD1. The V segment lost 4 bases and the J segment 10 bases; nucleotides outside the gene matches: 8. The V gene's germline CDR1 is KGHSY and CDR2 FQNENV. The CDR3 contains 15 residues. The CDR3 nucleotides read TGTGCCAGCAGCCGGCCGGGACAGGGTGCCTCACCCCTCCACTTT. Amino acids: CASSRPGQGASPLHF.

The V call is TRBV15, the J call TRBJ2-2; 14 bases are a match to TRBD2. This CDR3 has 18 amino acids. Germline CDR1 reads LNHNV; CDR2 reads YYDKDF (reference sequence). J was trimmed by 5 bases and V by 1 base; bases with no gene match: 6. The DNA for the CDR3 is TGTGCCACCAGCAGAGGGGGACTAGCGGGGGCTGGGACCGGGGAGCTGTTTTTT. Translation: CATSRGGLAGAGTGELFF.

J is TRBJ2-7 and V is TRBV7-9; 7 positions match TRBD2. CDR1 and CDR2 from the germline V gene are SEHNR and FQNEAQ (reference sequence). The CDR3 loop spans 14 amino acids. Germline trimming cut 4 bases from V and 5 bases from J; bases unmatched to any gene: 8. CDR3 nucleotides: TGTGCCAGCAGCTATTGGACTAGTCAGGACGAGCAGTACTTC. This translates into CASSYWTSQDEQYF.

The chain links TRBV6-1 to TRBJ1-3; 7 bases are a match to TRBD1. The germline V gene has CDR1 MNHNS and CDR2 SASEGT. The CDR3 has 14 amino acids. V lost 7 bases and J lost 2; bases outside the gene matches: 5. The CDR3 coding sequence is TGTGCCAGCATTGCGACAGGGACTGGAAACACCATATATTTT. This codes for CASIATGTGNTIYF.

J is TRBJ2-2 and V is TRBV15; unclear D gene. From germline, CDR1 is LNHNV and CDR2 YYDKDF (reference sequence). The CDR3 has 14 amino acids. Trimming removed 5 bases from V and 0 bases from J, with 7 bases in between. This CDR3 reads CATSRFSNTGELFF. Here the CDR3 DNA reads TGTGCCACCAGCCGGTTCTCGAACACCGGGGAGCTGTTTTTT.

This chain connects TRBV7-8 to TRBJ1-2, with 7 positions matching TRBD1. From germline, CDR1 is SGHVS and CDR2 FQNEAQ. This CDR3 has 17 residues. J gave up 5 bases and V 2 bases, and 14 bases lay outside the gene matches. The CDR3 DNA reads TGTGCCAGCAGCTTAAGATTCGGGGACAGTCGAAATTATGGCTACACCTTC. Amino acids: CASSLRFGDSRNYGYTF.

This clone has a single count. The gene calls are TRBV5-1 and TRBJ2-1, with a tentative D call TRBD1 (5 bases). V was clipped by 6 bases and J by 2 bases, with 12 bases between them. The CDR3 has 14 residues. Germline CDR1 is SGHRS and CDR2 is YFSETQ. CDR3 DNA sequence: TGCGCCAGCACCTCAGGGTCCCCCTACAATGAGCAGTTCTTC. It yields the protein CASTSGSPYNEQFF.

The chain joins TRBV19 to TRBJ1-5; TRBD1 matches 7 bases. J was trimmed by 0 bases and V by 8 bases; bases with no gene match: 13. Per germline, CDR1 LNHDA and CDR2 SQIVND (reference sequence). The CDR3 has 17 residues. The CDR3 is CASSPNDRARSNQPQHF. CDR3 coding DNA: TGTGCCAGTTCCCCTAACGACAGGGCCCGTAGCAATCAGCCCCAGCATTTT. Full variable domain (missing parts from reference TRBV19 and TRBJ1-5): DGGITQSPKYLFRKEGQNVTLSCEQNLNHDAMYWYRQDPGQGLRLIYYSQIVNDFQKGDIAEGYSVSREKKESFPLTVTSAQKNPTAFYLCASSPNDRARSNQPQHFGDGTRLSIL.

Turning to this clone: The junction differs from germline at one of its ends, possibly a read error. J is TRBJ2-7 and V is TRBV7-2; TRBD2 agrees at 7 bases. Germline V gene sequence: CDR1 SGHTA, CDR2 FQGNSA. The CDR3 is 16 amino acids. Here the CDR3 reads CASSPPPSGLSHEQYF. CDR3 DNA sequence: TGTGCCAGCAGCCCTCCGCCTAGCGGACTCTCCCACGAGCAGTACTTC.

V is TRBV5-4 and J is TRBJ2-3, with D perhaps matching TRBD1 (6 bases). The germline V gene encodes CDR1 SGHNT and CDR2 YYREEE (reference sequence). The CDR3 extends over 15 amino acids. The V gene lost 4 bases and the J gene lost 0 bases, with 12 bases spanning the gap. CDR3 nucleotide sequence: TGTGCCAGCAGCGGGATGACAGGTAGCACAGATACGCAGTATTTT. As protein: CASSGMTGSTDTQYF.

The V and J genes are TRBV21-1 and TRBJ1-5; TRBD1 was called by the table and not checked on the DNA. TRBV21-1 is deemed a pseudogene. This CDR3 contains 14 residues. The CDR3 DNA reads TGTGCCAGCAGCAAAGCTGGCAGCAATCAGCCCCAGCATTTT. Translating gives CASSKAGSNQPQHF.

This chain links TRBV11-2 with TRBJ1-1; perhaps TRBD1 as D (5 bases). This CDR3 contains 14 residues. The V gene lost 3 bases and the J gene lost 1 base, with 9 bases spanning the gap. The germline V gene has CDR1 SGHAT and CDR2 FQNNGV. In DNA form, the CDR3 reads TGTGCCAGCAGCTTGGGACTTTCGAACACTGAAGCTTTCTTT. This encodes CASSLGLSNTEAFF.

The chain combines TRBV7-8 with TRBJ1-5; D unclear. Trimming pared 5 bases from V and 4 bases from J, leaving 6 bases between. In germline, CDR1 is SGHVS, CDR2 FQNEAQ. The CDR3 contains 12 residues. CDR3 nucleotide sequence: TGTGCCAGCAGCCCCTCTAATCAGCCCCAGCATTTT. Its protein is CASSPSNQPQHF.

With regard to this clone: Its ends do not fully match the called genes, so a read error is possible. The genes are TRBV12-3 or TRBV12-4 and TRBJ1-2; D is unresolved. The CDR3 totals 13 residues. CDR3 coding DNA: TGTGCCAGCAGTGGGCGTGGGGTCGGGCCCCGGGGCTTC. Its translation: CASSGRGVGPRGF.

V is TRBV12-3 or TRBV12-4 and J is TRBJ2-7; maybe TRBD2 (5 bases). Trimming left V 5 bases short and J 3 bases short, with 11 bases between. The CDR3 totals 13 residues. This chain's CDR3 is CASSRAEGYEQYF. The CDR3 DNA follows: TGTGCCAGCAGTCGGGCCGAGGGCTACGAGCAGTACTTC.

J is TRBJ1-5 and V is TRBV10-3; TRBD1 matches 8 bases. Trimming took 5 bases from V and 6 from J; bases not matched to a gene: 9. The germline CDR1 and CDR2 sequences are ENHRY and SYGVKD. This CDR3 spans 15 amino acids. DNA for the CDR3: TGTGCCATCAGTCCGGGGCAGGGGGCTAGTCAGCCCCAGCATTTT. It yields the protein CAISPGQGASQPQHF.

This clone was counted a single time. The chain is built from TRBV27 and TRBJ1-1; no clear D. V lost 4 bases to trimming and J lost 5 bases, with 11 bases between them. The length of the CDR3 is 13 residues. Germline V gives CDR1 MNHEY, CDR2 SMNVEV (reference sequence). The CDR3 DNA is TGTGCCAGCAGTTGGGGTGGGGAGACTGAAGCTTTCTTT. It codes for CASSWGGETEAFF.

The chain is built from TRBV4-3 and TRBJ2-1; 11 nucleotides agree with TRBD1. CDR3 size: 18 residues. Germline-derived CDR1 and CDR2 are LGHNA and YSLEER. V lost 0 bases and J lost 8; bases outside the gene matches: 12. CDR3 loop: CASSQDGRGDRGLYEQFF. The CDR3 region has the DNA TGCGCCAGCAGCCAAGACGGGAGAGGGGACAGGGGGTTATATGAGCAGTTCTTC.

This clone has just a few counts. CDR3 DNA: TGTGCCAGCAGCCAGTCGCAGACCCAGTACTTC. Its protein product is CASSQSQTQYF. The V and J genes are TRBV5-6 and TRBJ2-5; D unclear. Germline V gene sequence: CDR1 SGHDT, CDR2 YYEEEE. CDR3 length equals 11 residues. V was pared by 4 bases and J by 6 bases, with 7 bases between.

J is TRBJ2-5 and V is TRBV18, with 9 bases that match TRBD2. Germline CDR1 and CDR2: KGHSH and LQKENI. The CDR3 totals 15 residues. The ends lost 4 bases at V and 4 bases at J; junction bases unmatched: 7. This CDR3 is CASSQAGGSRETQYF. The CDR3 DNA sequence: TGTGCCAGCTCACAAGCGGGAGGTTCTAGAGAGACCCAGTACTTC.

The genes are TRBV5-5 and TRBJ2-1, with D possibly being TRBD2 (5 bases). V was pared by 2 bases and J by 2 bases, with 8 bases between. The germline gives CDR1 SGHKS, CDR2 YYEKEE (reference sequence). CDR3 length: 14 residues. The CDR3 loop is CASSFFGAYNEQFF. The DNA of the CDR3 is TGTGCCAGCAGCTTTTTCGGGGCCTACAATGAGCAGTTCTTC.

The rearrangement joins TRBV11-2 to TRBJ1-2, with unresolved D. CDR3 length: 12 residues. Trimming left V 0 bases short and J 6 bases short, with 5 bases between. Germline V gene lookup returns CDR1 SGHAT and CDR2 FQNNGV. The CDR3 protein is CASSLDQDGYTF. CDR3 sequence (DNA): TGTGCCAGCAGCTTAGACCAGGATGGCTACACCTTC.

The chain combines TRBV6-5 with TRBJ1-1, with D uncertain. Trimming cost V 8 bases and J 0 bases, with 13 bases left between them. The CDR3 sequence is 14 residues long. Germline values: CDR1 MNHEY, CDR2 SVGAGI. CDR3 nucleotides: TGTGCCAGCTCTAAGCCGGGAGTGAACACTGAAGCTTTCTTT. It is translated as CASSKPGVNTEAFF.